Sequencing of this T cell receptor (beta chain) was carried out in a study of T cells after yellow fever vaccination. About the research overall: SMART-Seq v4 Ultra Low Input prepared libraries from low-cell fractions. Study-wide results and limits: A limited proportion of clonotypes was detected within both the CD4 and CD8 compartments. Reappearance after the booster was observed for most primary-vaccination clones (96% CD4, about 90% CD8).

CDR1 is MNHEY and CDR2 is SMNVEV in the germline V gene (reference sequence). Trimming removed 6 bases at V and 5 bases at J, with 16 bases between. CDR3 length equals 15 residues. TCRdb fed the 5' RACE reads into MiXCR, producing one record per CDR3 protein. The repertoire holds about 230,000 distinct CDR3 sequences, with roughly 6.2% as singletons. Points on this clonotype: Its antigen is as yet unknown.

The clonotype comes from a man aged 25-40 years who received the YFV17D yellow fever vaccine. The source was CD4+ T cells sorted from PBMCs, collected on the day of the yellow fever booster vaccination. The genes are TRBV27 and TRBJ1-4, with D possibly matching TRBD1 (6 bases). CDR3 sequence: CASRSLGQGNEKLFF. The DNA of the CDR3 is TGTGCCAGCAGATCCCTCGGGCAGGGGAATGAAAAACTGTTTTTT.